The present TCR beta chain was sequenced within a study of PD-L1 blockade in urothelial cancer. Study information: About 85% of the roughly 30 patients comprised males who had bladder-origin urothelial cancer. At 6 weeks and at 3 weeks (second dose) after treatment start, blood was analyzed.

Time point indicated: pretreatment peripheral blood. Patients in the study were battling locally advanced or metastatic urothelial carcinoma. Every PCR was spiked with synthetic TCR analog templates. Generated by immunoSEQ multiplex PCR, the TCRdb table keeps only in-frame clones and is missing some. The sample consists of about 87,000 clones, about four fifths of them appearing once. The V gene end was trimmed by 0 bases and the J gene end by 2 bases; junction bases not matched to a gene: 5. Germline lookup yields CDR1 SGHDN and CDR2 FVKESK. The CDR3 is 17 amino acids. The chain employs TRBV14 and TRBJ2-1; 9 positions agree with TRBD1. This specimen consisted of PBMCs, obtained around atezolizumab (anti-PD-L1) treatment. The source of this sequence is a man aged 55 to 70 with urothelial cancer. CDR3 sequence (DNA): TGTGCCAGCAGCCAAGACATCCGGGACAGGGCCTACAATGAGCAGTTCTTC. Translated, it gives CASSQDIRDRAYNEQFF.